One sample yielded the 3 T cell receptor beta chains listed below, sequenced in a study of blood T cells in healthy people across ages. Then a second PCR, running roughly 6 to 11 cycles, was carried out with a sample-barcoded 5' primer and a J-beta primer mix. Each CDR3 protein gets one entry after TCRdb re-called the 5' RACE reads with MiXCR. The sample lists hundreds of thousands of distinct CDR3 sequences; approximately 48% were seen once. The source material was blood. The receptors stem from a man aged 55 to 70 in good health.

This clonotype occurred a few times. The rearrangement joins TRBV12-5 to TRBJ1-1, with D possibly matching TRBD1 (5 bases). Germline CDR1 LGHNT, CDR2 FRNRAP. Trimming removed 6 bases at V and 4 bases at J, with 12 bases between. CDR3 length equals 13 residues. CDR3 in amino acids: CASGPGDGTEAFF. The CDR3 nucleotides are TGTGCTAGTGGCCCGGGGGATGGCACTGAAGCTTTCTTT.

This clonotype has a handful of counts. The genes are TRBV6-5 and TRBJ2-7; 7 positions agree with TRBD2. CDR1 and CDR2 from the germline V gene are MNHEY and SVGAGI. V lost 5 bases, J lost 5 bases, and 9 bases stayed unmatched. The CDR3 totals 14 residues. CDR3 sequence: CASSPSTGGHEQYF. DNA of the CDR3: TGTGCCAGCAGTCCGTCGACGGGGGGACACGAGCAGTACTTC.

This clonotype has just a few counts. This rearrangement joins TRBV25-1 to TRBJ2-7, with 7 bases fitting TRBD1. In germline, CDR1 is MGHDK, CDR2 SYGVNS. V lost 4 bases and J lost 5; bases outside the gene matches: 8. CDR3 length: 14 amino acids. Here the CDR3 reads CASSAGTAVNEQYF. DNA of the CDR3: TGTGCCAGCAGTGCCGGGACAGCAGTCAACGAGCAGTACTTC.